This T cell receptor beta chain was retrieved from a study of beta chain bispecific antibodies for T cell cancers. Study background: Jurkat cells expressed TRBV12-3; HPB-ALL cells expressed TRBV5-5.

Expansion lasted approximately 3 days, with either anti-CD3 antibody OKT3 or CD3/CD28 beads. This CDR3 region has 13 residues. The germline V gene encodes CDR1 LNHNV and CDR2 YYDKDF (reference sequence). Between the trimmed V and J ends, which lost 8 bases and 0 bases, there was a span of 8 bases. Clonotype quantities came from unique molecular identifier barcode counts. TCRdb re-derived calls from the 5' RACE reads in MiXCR, one entry per CDR3 protein. The repertoire has 7,500 to 9,500 distinct CDR3 sequences, roughly 2.4% of them found once; the top ten carry 66%. Study observations and caveats: After anti-TRBV5-5 exposure, TRBV5-5 fell roughly 98% and TRBV5-6 nearly 92% versus anti-CD19. Normal T cells contributed less of the targeted TRBV signal than the leukemia cells did. Versus anti-CD19, anti-TRBV12 exposure cut the TRBV12-3 share of TRBV signal by 98.9%.

This clonotype was seen ten or more times. What it recognizes is unknown. This sequence was found in a human donor in good health. Some clones in this sample may be carry-over from other donors' samples. This chain joins TRBV15 and TRBJ1-5; maybe TRBD1 (5 bases). This specimen consisted of T cells from a healthy donor cultured with Jurkat leukemia cells, obtained from a culture containing an anti-CD19 bispecific antibody. The CDR3, as DNA: TGTGCCACCGCTCAGGGTAGCAATCAGCCCCAGCATTTT. This translates into CATAQGSNQPQHF.